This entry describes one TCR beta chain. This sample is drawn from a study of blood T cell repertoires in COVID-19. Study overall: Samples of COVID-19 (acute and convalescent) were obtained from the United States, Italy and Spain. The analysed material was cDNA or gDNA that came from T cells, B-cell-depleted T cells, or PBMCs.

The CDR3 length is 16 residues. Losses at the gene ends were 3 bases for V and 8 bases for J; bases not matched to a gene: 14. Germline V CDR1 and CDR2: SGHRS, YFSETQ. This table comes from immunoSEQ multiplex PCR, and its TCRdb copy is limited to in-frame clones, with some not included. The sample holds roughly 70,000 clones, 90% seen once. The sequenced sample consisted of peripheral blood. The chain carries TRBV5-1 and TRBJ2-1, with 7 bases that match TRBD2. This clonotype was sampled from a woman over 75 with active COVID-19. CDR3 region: CASSSDGGRARDEQFF. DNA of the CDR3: TGCGCCAGCAGCTCGGATGGGGGGAGGGCCAGGGATGAGCAGTTCTTC. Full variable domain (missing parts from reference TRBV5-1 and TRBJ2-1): KAGVTQTPRYLIKTRGQQVTLSCSPISGHRSVSWYQQTPGQGLQFLFEYFSETQRNKGNFPGRFSGRQFSNSRSEMNVSTLELGDSALYLCASSSDGGRARDEQFFGPGTRLTVL.